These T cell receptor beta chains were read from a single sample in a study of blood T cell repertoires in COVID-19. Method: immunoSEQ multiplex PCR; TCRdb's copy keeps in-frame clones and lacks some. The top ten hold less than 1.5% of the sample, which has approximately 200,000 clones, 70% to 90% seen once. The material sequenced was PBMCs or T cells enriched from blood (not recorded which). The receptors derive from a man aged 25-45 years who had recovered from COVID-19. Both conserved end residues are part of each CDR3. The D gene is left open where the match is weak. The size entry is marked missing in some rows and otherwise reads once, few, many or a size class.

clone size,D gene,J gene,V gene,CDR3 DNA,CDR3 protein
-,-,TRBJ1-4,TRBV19,TGTGCCAGTAGTATTCCGGACACTTCAACTAATGAAAAACTGTTTTTT,CASSIPDTSTNEKLFF
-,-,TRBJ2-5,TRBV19,TGTGCCAGTAGTTCACCGGGACATCTAGAGACCCAGTACTTC,CASSSPGHLETQYF
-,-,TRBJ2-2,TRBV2,TGTGCCAGCAGTGAATATTGGGGAGGCACCGGGGAGCTGTTTTTT,CASSEYWGGTGELFF
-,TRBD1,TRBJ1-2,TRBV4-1,TGCGCCAGCAGCCAAGCCGGGACAGGAGGCCATGGCTACACCTTC,CASSQAGTGGHGYTF
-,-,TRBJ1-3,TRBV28,TGTGCCAGCAGCGCCCTCGGGAGTCCGTCTTCCTCTGGAAACACCATATATTTT,CASSALGSPSSSGNTIYF
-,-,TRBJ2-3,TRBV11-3,TGTGCCAGCAGCTTCAACACAGATACGCAGTATTTT,CASSFNTDTQYF
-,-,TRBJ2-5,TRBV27,TGTGCCAGCACTTCTTTCAGCGGGCTGAAGACCCAGTACTTC,CASTSFSGLKTQYF
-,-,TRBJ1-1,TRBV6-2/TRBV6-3,TGTGCCAGCAGCCAGGGGTATTTCGGCACTGAAGCTTTCTTT,CASSQGYFGTEAFF
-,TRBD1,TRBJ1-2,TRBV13,TGTGCCAGCAGCTCGACCCAAAAAGGGACAGGGATTCGTGGTGGCTACACCTTC,CASSSTQKGTGIRGGYTF
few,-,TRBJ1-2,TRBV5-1,TGCGCCAGCAGCCTTGGCGAGGGGGGGCGCCGGTATGGCTACACCTTC,CASSLGEGGRRYGYTF
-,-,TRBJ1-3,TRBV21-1,TGTGCCAGCAGCAAAGCCGGGACAGCAAGAAACACCATATATTTT,CASSKAGTARNTIYF
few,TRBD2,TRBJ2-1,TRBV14,TGTGCCAGCAGCCAAGATTGGGGACTAGCGGGTTCCTACAATGAGCAGTTCTTC,CASSQDWGLAGSYNEQFF
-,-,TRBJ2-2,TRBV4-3,TGCGCCAGCAGCCAAGAGTGGAGTCTGTCGAACACCGGGGAGCTGTTTTTT,CASSQEWSLSNTGELFF
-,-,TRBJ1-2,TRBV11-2,TGTGCCAGCAGCTTAGCCCCAGGGGCCCCCAACTATGGCTACACCTTC,CASSLAPGAPNYGYTF
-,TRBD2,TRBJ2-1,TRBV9,TGTGCCAGCAGCGGAGGACTAGCACCAAACAATGAGCAGTTCTTC,CASSGGLAPNNEQFF
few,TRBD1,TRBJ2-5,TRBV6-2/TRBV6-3,TGTGCCAGCAGCAAGACAGGGTCGGCCCAGTACTTC,CASSKTGSAQYF
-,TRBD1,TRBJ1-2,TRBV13,TGTGCCAGCAGCTCAGGAGACAGGGCGGCTAACTATGGCTACACCTTC,CASSSGDRAANYGYTF
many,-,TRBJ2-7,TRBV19,TGTGCCAGTAGTATAGGGGCAGTGCACTACGAGCAGTACTTC,CASSIGAVHYEQYF
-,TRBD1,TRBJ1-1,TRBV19,TGTGCCAGTGACAGGGGAGGCGGGAACACTGAAGCTTTCTTT,CASDRGGGNTEAFF
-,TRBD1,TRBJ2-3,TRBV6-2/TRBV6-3,TGTGCCAGCAGTTACCACAAAACAGGGGCCGAAAGCACAGATACGCAGTATTTT,CASSYHKTGAESTDTQYF
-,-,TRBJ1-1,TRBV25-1,TGTGCCAGCAGTGAATCGAGAGGGTCCACTGAAGCTTTCTTT,CASSESRGSTEAFF
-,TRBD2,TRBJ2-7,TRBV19,TGTGCCAGTAGTGCCGGGACTACCTACGAGCAGTACTTC,CASSAGTTYEQYF
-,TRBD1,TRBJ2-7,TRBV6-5,TGTGCCAGCAGTCAACCGGACAGGGGACACGAGCAGTACTTC,CASSQPDRGHEQYF
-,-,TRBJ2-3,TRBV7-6,TGTGCCAGCAGCTTAGCGCGGGGCACAGATACGCAGTATTTT,CASSLARGTDTQYF
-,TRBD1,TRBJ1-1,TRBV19,TGTGCCAGTACCATCGGACAGGGTGGGACTGAAGCTTTCTTT,CASTIGQGGTEAFF
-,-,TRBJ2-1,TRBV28,TGTGCCAGCAGTTCCTCAGGGTTAGGGATTTACAATGAGCAGTTCTTC,CASSSSGLGIYNEQFF
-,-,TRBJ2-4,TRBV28,TGTGCCAGCAGTTTTGAGAGGGCCGAAAACATTCAGTACTTC,CASSFERAENIQYF